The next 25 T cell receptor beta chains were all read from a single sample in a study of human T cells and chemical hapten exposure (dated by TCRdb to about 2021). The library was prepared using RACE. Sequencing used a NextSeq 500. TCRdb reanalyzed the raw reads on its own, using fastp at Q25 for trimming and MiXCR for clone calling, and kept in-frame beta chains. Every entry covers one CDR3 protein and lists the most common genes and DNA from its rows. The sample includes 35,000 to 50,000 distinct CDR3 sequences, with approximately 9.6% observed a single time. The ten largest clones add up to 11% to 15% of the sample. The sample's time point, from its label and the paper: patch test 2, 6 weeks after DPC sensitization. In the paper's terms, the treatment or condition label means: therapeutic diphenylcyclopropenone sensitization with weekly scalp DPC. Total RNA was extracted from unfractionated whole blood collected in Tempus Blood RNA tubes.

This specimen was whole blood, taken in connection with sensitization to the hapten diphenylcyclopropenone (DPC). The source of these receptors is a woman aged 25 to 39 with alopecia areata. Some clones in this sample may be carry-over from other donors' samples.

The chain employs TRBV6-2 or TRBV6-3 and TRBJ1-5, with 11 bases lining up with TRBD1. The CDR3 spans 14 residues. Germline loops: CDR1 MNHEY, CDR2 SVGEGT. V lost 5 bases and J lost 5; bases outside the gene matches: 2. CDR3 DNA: TGTGCCAGCAGTCGGACAGGGGGCTATCAGCCCCAGCATTTT. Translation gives CASSRTGGYQPQHF.

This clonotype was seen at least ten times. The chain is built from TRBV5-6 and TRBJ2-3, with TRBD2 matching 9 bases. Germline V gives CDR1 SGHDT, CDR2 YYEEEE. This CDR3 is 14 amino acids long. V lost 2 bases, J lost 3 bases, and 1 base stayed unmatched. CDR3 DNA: TGTGCCAGCAGCTTTCTAGCGGGGACAGATACGCAGTATTTT. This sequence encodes CASSFLAGTDTQYF.

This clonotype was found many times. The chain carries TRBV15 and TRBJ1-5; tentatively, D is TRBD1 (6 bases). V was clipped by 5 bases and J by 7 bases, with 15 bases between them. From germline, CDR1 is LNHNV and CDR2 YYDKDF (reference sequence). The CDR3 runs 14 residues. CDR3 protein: CATSGTGLLQPQHF. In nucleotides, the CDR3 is TGTGCCACCAGCGGTACAGGGCTATTACAGCCCCAGCATTTT. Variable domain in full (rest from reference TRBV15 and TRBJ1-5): DAMVIQNPRYQVTQFGKPVTLSCSQTLNHNVMYWYQQKSSQAPKLLFHYYDKDFNNEADTPDNFQSRRPNTSFCFLDIRSPGLGDTAMYLCATSGTGLLQPQHFGDGTRLSIL.

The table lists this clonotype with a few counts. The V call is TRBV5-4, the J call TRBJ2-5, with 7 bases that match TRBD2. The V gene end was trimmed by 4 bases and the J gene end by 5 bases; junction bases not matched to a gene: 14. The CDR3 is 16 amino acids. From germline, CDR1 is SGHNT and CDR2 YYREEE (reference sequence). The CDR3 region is CASSRPGGGDRETQYF. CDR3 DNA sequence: TGTGCCAGCAGCCGACCAGGCGGGGGAGACCGGGAGACCCAGTACTTC.

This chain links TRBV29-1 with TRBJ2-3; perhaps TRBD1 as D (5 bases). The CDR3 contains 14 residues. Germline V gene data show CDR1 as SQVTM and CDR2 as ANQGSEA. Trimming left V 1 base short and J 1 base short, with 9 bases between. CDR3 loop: CSVEGQGGTDTQYF. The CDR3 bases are TGCAGCGTTGAAGGGCAGGGTGGCACAGATACGCAGTATTTT.

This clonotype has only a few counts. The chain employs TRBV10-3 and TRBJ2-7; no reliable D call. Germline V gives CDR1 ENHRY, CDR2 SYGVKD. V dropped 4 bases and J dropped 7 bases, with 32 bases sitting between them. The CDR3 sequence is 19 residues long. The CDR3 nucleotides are TGTGCCATCAGTGCCAGTATGGGATCAGCCGAGATGAATTCGGTGGAGCAGTACTTC. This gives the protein CAISASMGSAEMNSVEQYF.

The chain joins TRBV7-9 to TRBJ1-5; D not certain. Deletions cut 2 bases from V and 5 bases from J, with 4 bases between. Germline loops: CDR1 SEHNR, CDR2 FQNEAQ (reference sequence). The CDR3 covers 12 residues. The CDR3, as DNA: TGTGCCAGCAGCTTACCGGATCAGCCCCAGCATTTT. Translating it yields CASSLPDQPQHF.

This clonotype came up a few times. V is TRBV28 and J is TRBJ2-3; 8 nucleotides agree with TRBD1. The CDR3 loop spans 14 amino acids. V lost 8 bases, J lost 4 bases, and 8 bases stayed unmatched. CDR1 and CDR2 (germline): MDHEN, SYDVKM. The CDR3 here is CASRIRGRADTQYF. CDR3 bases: TGTGCCAGCCGAATCAGGGGGCGGGCAGATACGCAGTATTTT.

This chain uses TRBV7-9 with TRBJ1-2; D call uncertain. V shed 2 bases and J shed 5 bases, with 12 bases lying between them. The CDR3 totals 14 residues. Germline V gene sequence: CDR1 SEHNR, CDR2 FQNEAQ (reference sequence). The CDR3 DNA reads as TGTGCCAGCAGCTTAAAAGGGAACTCTTATGGCTACACCTTC. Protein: CASSLKGNSYGYTF.

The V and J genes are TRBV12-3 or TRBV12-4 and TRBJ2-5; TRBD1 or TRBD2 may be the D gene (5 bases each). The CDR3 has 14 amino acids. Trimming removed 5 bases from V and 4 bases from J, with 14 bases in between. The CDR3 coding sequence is TGTGCCAGCAGTCCGGGTTCGGGACGAGAGACCCAGTACTTC. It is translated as CASSPGSGRETQYF.

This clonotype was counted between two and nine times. The CDR3 protein is CASSSDWNTGELFF. The CDR3 coding sequence is TGTGCCAGCAGCTCGGACTGGAACACCGGGGAGCTGTTTTTT. The J gene is TRBJ2-2, the V gene TRBV7-9; D may be TRBD2 (5 bases). CDR3 size: 14 residues. V was clipped by 4 bases and J by 1 base, with 7 bases between them. The germline V gene encodes CDR1 SEHNR and CDR2 FQNEAQ (reference sequence). Filled out from reference TRBV7-9 and TRBJ2-2, the complete variable domain reads DTGVSQNPRHKITKRGQNVTFRCDPISEHNRLYWYRQTLGQGPEFLTYFQNEAQLEKSRLLSDRFSAERPKGSFSTLEIQRTEQGDSAMYLCASSSDWNTGELFFGEGSRLTVL.

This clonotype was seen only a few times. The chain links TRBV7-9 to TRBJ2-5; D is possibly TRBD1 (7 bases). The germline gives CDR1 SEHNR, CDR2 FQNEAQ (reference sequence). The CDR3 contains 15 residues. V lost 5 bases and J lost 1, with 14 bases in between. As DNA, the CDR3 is TGTGCCAGCAGCCCCAGGGGGGCGGTCCAAGAGACCCAGTACTTC. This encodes CASSPRGAVQETQYF.

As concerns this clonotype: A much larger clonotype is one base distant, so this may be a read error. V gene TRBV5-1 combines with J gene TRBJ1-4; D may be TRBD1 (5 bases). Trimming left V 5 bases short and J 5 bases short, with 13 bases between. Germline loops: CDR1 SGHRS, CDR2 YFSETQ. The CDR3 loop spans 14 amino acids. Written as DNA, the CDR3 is TGCGCCAGCAGTCAGGCGGAGGGGAATGAAAAACTGTTTTTT. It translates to CASSQAEGNEKLFF. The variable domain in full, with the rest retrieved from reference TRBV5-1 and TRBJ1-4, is KAGVTQTPRYLIKTRGQQVTLSCSPISGHRSVSWYQQTPGQGLQFLFEYFSETQRNKGNFPGRFSGRQFSNSRSEMNVSTLELGDSALYLCASSQAEGNEKLFFGSGTQLSVL.

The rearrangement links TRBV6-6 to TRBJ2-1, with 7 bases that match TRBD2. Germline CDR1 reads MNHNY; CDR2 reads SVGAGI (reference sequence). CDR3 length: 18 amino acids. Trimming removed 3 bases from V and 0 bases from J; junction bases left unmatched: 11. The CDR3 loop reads CASSYGAGDLSSYNEQFF. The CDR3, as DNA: TGTGCCAGCAGTTATGGGGCGGGGGATCTAAGCTCCTACAATGAGCAGTTCTTC.

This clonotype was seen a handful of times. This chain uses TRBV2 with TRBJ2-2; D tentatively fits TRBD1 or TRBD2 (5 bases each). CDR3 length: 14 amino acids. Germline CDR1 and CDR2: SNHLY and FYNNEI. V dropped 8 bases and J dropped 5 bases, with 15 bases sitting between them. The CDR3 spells CASRSGGQTGELFF. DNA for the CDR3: TGTGCCAGCCGGAGTGGGGGTCAGACCGGGGAGCTGTTTTTT.

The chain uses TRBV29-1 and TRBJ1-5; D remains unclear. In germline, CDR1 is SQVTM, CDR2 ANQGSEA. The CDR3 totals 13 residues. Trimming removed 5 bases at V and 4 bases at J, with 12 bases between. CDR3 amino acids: CSVLEGGNQPQHF. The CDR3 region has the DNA TGCAGCGTTTTAGAGGGAGGGAATCAGCCCCAGCATTTT.

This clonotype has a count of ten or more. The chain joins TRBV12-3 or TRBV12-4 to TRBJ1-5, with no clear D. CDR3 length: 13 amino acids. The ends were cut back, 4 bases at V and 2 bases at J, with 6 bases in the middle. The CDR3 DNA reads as TGTGCCAGCAGTTGGTCAGGCAATCAGCCCCAGCATTTT. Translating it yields CASSWSGNQPQHF.

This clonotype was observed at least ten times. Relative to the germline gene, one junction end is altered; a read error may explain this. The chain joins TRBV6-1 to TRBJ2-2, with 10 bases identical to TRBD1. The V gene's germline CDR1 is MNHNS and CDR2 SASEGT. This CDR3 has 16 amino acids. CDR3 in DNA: TGCGCCAGCAGTGGCAGGACAGGGGGAACCACCGGGGAGCTGTTTTTT. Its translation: CASSGRTGGTTGELFF.

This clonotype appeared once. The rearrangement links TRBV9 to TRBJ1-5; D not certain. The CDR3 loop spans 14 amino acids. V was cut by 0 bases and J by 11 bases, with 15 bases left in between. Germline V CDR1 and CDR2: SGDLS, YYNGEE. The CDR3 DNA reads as TGTGCCAGCAGCGTAGGGTCGGCCGGGCAGGCCCAGCATTTT. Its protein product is CASSVGSAGQAQHF.

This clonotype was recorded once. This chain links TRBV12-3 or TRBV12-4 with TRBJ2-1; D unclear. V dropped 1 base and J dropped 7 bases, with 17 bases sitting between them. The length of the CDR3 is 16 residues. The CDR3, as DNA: TGTGCCAGCAGTTTAGGCCCGGGTCCCCTCTGGAATGAGCAGTTCTTC. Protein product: CASSLGPGPLWNEQFF.

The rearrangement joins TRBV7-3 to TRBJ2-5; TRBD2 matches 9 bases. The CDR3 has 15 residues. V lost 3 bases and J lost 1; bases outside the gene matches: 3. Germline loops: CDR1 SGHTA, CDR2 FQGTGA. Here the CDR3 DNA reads TGTGCCAGCAGCTTGGCTAGCGGGGTCCAAGAGACCCAGTACTTC. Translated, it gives CASSLASGVQETQYF.

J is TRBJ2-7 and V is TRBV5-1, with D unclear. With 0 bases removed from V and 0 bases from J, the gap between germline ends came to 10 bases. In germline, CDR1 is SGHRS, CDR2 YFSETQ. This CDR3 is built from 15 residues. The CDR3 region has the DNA TGCGCCAGCAGCTTGGCGGCCCTCGACTCCTACGAGCAGTACTTC. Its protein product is CASSLAALDSYEQYF. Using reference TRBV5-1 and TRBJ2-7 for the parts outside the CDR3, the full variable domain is KAGVTQTPRYLIKTRGQQVTLSCSPISGHRSVSWYQQTPGQGLQFLFEYFSETQRNKGNFPGRFSGRQFSNSRSEMNVSTLELGDSALYLCASSLAALDSYEQYFGPGTRLTVT.

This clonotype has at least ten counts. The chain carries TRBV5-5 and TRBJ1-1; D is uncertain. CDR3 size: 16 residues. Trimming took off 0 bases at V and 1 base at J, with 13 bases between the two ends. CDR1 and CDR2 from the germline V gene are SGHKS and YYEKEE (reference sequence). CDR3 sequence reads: CASSLAVGSSNTEAFF. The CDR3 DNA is TGTGCCAGCAGCTTGGCAGTGGGGTCTTCGAACACTGAAGCTTTCTTT.

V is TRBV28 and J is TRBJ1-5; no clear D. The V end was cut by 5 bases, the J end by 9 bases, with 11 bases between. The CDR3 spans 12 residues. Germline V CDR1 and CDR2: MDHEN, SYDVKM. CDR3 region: CASSTREAPQHF. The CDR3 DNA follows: TGTGCCAGCAGTACGAGAGAGGCGCCCCAGCATTTT.

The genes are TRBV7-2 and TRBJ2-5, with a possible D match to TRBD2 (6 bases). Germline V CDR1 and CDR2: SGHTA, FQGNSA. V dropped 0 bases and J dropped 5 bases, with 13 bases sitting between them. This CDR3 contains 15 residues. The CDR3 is CASSLAALAVETQYF. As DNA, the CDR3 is TGTGCCAGCAGCTTAGCGGCGTTAGCGGTTGAGACCCAGTACTTC.